A single sample gave rise to the 16 T cell receptor beta chains below, sequenced in a study of response to subunit inactivated influenza vaccine. MiXCR, applied by TCRdb to the RT-PCR reads, yields one record per CDR3 protein. The sample consists of hundreds of thousands of distinct CDR3 sequences, approximately 17% of them appearing once. Sequenced material: PBMCs from blood, taken less than 6 days after vaccination. Receptor source: a man aged 45-60 years who received an inactivated influenza vaccine.

This clonotype was picked up many times. The chain uses TRBV5-1 and TRBJ1-4; weak D call: TRBD1 (6 bases). The germline V gene has CDR1 SGHRS and CDR2 YFSETQ. The CDR3 runs 14 residues. The germline V and J ends were trimmed by 2 bases and 7 bases, with 12 bases remaining between them. The CDR3, as DNA: TGCGCCAGCAGCTTACAGGGTTTAGGTGAAAAACTGTTTTTT. It yields the protein CASSLQGLGEKLFF.

The V gene is TRBV11-2, the J gene TRBJ1-1; no firm D call. This CDR3 has 13 residues. CDR1 and CDR2 from the germline V gene are SGHAT and FQNNGV. V lost 3 bases and J lost 8, with 13 bases in between. For the CDR3, the DNA is TGTGCCAGCAGCTTTGATTATGGGCGAGAAGCTTTCTTT. Translating gives CASSFDYGREAFF.

This clonotype was observed a few times. V is TRBV3-1 and J is TRBJ2-1; 11 bases line up with TRBD2. V shed 2 bases, J shed 5 bases, and the junction held 8 bases outside the gene matches. The CDR3 loop spans 17 amino acids. Germline values: CDR1 LGHDT, CDR2 YNNKEL (reference sequence). CDR3 bases: TGTGCCAGCAGCCAATACGTAGCGGGGGGGCCAAACAATGAGCAGTTCTTC. Its translation is CASSQYVAGGPNNEQFF.

This clonotype showed up just a few times. J is TRBJ2-7 and V is TRBV20-1; D might be TRBD1 (6 bases). The CDR3 extends over 15 amino acids. V was trimmed by 4 bases and J by 4 bases, leaving 20 bases between them. Germline V CDR1 and CDR2: DFQATT, SNEGSKA (reference sequence). CDR3: CSAKDPQGLGYEQYF. DNA for the CDR3: TGCAGTGCTAAAGACCCACAGGGTCTAGGGTACGAGCAGTACTTC.

A few counts support this clonotype. The chain joins TRBV20-1 to TRBJ1-1; D remains unclear. V dropped 3 bases and J dropped 6 bases, with 5 bases sitting between them. This CDR3 is built from 10 residues. Germline V gives CDR1 DFQATT, CDR2 SNEGSKA (reference sequence). CDR3 DNA: TGCAGTGCTAGTGCCCCTGAAGCTTTCTTT. Translated, it gives CSASAPEAFF.

Only a few counts were recorded for this clonotype. This sequence joins TRBV29-1 and TRBJ1-1, with D perhaps matching TRBD1 (6 bases). Germline V gene sequence: CDR1 SQVTM, CDR2 ANQGSEA. V was trimmed by 4 bases and J by 1 base, leaving 10 bases between them. This CDR3 comprises 13 residues. CDR3 protein: CSVAGVSNTEAFF. CDR3 DNA: TGCAGCGTTGCAGGGGTGTCGAACACTGAAGCTTTCTTT.

This clonotype was picked up many times. V is TRBV29-1 and J is TRBJ2-7; D may be TRBD1 or TRBD2 (5 bases each). The CDR3 loop spans 13 amino acids. V shed 5 bases and J shed 5 bases, with 16 bases lying between them. Germline assignment: CDR1 SQVTM and CDR2 ANQGSEA. The CDR3 sequence: CSVNRDVGDEQYF. In DNA, the CDR3 is TGCAGCGTTAACCGGGACGTAGGGGACGAGCAGTACTTC.

A few counts support this clonotype. J is TRBJ2-3 and V is TRBV4-1; D is possibly TRBD2 (6 bases). Germline CDR1 and CDR2: MGHRA and YSYEKL. The ends were cut back, 3 bases at V and 0 bases at J, with 19 bases in the middle. The CDR3 length is 18 residues. CDR3 amino acids: CASSQRVAGTVSTDTQYF. The CDR3 DNA sequence: TGCGCCAGCAGCCAGAGGGTGGCTGGGACTGTAAGCACAGATACGCAGTATTTT.

This chain links TRBV2 with TRBJ2-5; 9 nucleotides match TRBD2. With 6 bases clipped from V and 9 bases from J, the junction kept 11 bases outside the gene matches. CDR3 size: 14 residues. Germline values: CDR1 SNHLY, CDR2 FYNNEI. The CDR3, as DNA: TGTGCCAGCAGCGGTACTAGCGGGCGAGGGGCCCAGTACTTC. Translated, it gives CASSGTSGRGAQYF.

In this sample, this clonotype turned up many times. This chain uses TRBV7-6 with TRBJ2-1, with 13 bases that match TRBD2. Germline CDR1 is SGHVS and CDR2 is FNYEAQ. The CDR3 consists of 18 residues. With 5 bases clipped from V and 0 bases from J, the junction kept 7 bases outside the gene matches. Here the CDR3 reads CASSPKTSGRPSYNEQFF. The CDR3 nucleotides are TGTGCCAGCAGCCCAAAGACTAGCGGGAGGCCCTCCTACAATGAGCAGTTCTTC.

This clonotype has a handful of counts. The chain is built from TRBV12-3 or TRBV12-4 and TRBJ2-7; 7 bases agree with TRBD1. With 6 bases clipped from V and 4 bases from J, the junction kept 6 bases outside the gene matches. The CDR3 consists of 13 residues. CDR3 sequence (DNA): TGTGCCAGCAGGGAAGGGACAGCATACGAGCAGTACTTC. It translates to CASREGTAYEQYF.

This clonotype showed up just once. The CDR3, as DNA: TGCGCCAGCAGCTTGGTGGACAACACCGGGGAGCTGTTTTTT. Translation: CASSLVDNTGELFF. The chain has TRBV5-1 and TRBJ2-2; D gene uncertain. CDR1 and CDR2 (germline): SGHRS, YFSETQ. The V end was cut by 0 bases, the J end by 2 bases, with 5 bases between. The length of the CDR3 is 14 residues.

The chain joins TRBV9 to TRBJ1-3; a weak D match, TRBD1 (5 bases). The CDR3 length is 15 residues. The V end was cut by 3 bases, the J end by 2 bases, with 12 bases between. Germline V gene sequence: CDR1 SGDLS, CDR2 YYNGEE. The CDR3 is CASSGGTVPGNTIYF. CDR3 in DNA: TGTGCCAGCAGCGGCGGGACCGTCCCTGGAAACACCATATATTTT. Full variable domain (outside the CDR3, taken from reference TRBV9 and TRBJ1-3): DSGVTQTPKHLITATGQRVTLRCSPRSGDLSVYWYQQSLDQGLQFLIQYYNGEERAKGNILERFSAQQFPDLHSELNLSSLELGDSALYFCASSGGTVPGNTIYFGEGSWLTVV.

This clonotype was recorded at least ten times. Sequence at one end of the junction differs from germline and may be a read error. The gene calls are TRBV7-2 and TRBJ2-1; unclear D gene. The length of the CDR3 is 11 residues. CDR1 and CDR2 from the germline V gene are SGHTA and FQGNSA. The CDR3, as DNA: TGCGCCAGCAGCTTGGTCAATGAGCAGTTCTTC. It is translated as CASSLVNEQFF.

This chain links TRBV10-2 with TRBJ1-1, with TRBD1 identical over 8 bases. The CDR3 is 15 amino acids. V was clipped by 4 bases and J by 4 bases; unmatched bases: 8. Per the germline V gene, CDR1 is WSHSY and CDR2 is SAAADI. CDR3 sequence reads: CASSAAGGWGTEAFF. The CDR3 DNA is TGCGCCAGCAGTGCGGCAGGGGGCTGGGGCACTGAAGCTTTCTTT.

This clonotype occurred many times. V usage is TRBV20-1 and J usage is TRBJ1-5; TRBD1 aligns across 9 bases. Losses at the gene ends were 6 bases for V and 6 bases for J; bases not matched to a gene: 9. The CDR3 covers 14 residues. The germline CDR1 and CDR2 sequences are DFQATT and SNEGSKA (reference sequence). The CDR3 protein is CSAGGQGKTQPQHF. DNA of the CDR3: TGCAGTGCGGGGGGACAGGGCAAAACTCAGCCCCAGCATTTT.